In its sample, the clone carrying this T cell receptor beta chain was seen once. Its antigen is currently unknown. The entry originates in a study of shared clonotypes between healthy human individuals. Overall study findings and caveats: The sole specimen, blood, was sampled, and tissue repertoires likely differ.

Germline CDR1 is SGHNT and CDR2 is YYREEE (reference sequence). The V and J ends lost 1 base and 6 bases respectively, with 11 bases between them. This CDR3 comprises 14 residues. The data were produced by immunoSEQ multiplex PCR, yet TCRdb's version contains in-frame clones alone and is incomplete. The sample carries approximately 640,000 clones, 72% recorded once. The receptor was derived from a woman aged 30 to 39 in good health. The material sequenced was memory CD4+ T cells sorted from blood. The subset here: CD45RA-negative fraction. The V gene is TRBV5-4, the J gene TRBJ1-5; possible D gene TRBD1, 6 bases. This CDR3 is CASSLWGAGQPQHF. CDR3 nucleotides: TGTGCCAGCAGCTTGTGGGGGGCAGGTCAGCCCCAGCATTTT.